Below are 10 T cell receptor beta chains sequenced from a single sample in a study of blood T cell repertoires in COVID-19. Method: immunoSEQ multiplex PCR; TCRdb's copy keeps in-frame clones and lacks some. The sample includes about 71,000 clones, around 83% of them seen just once. The sequenced sample consisted of peripheral blood. Receptors were obtained from a man aged 65 to 85 with acute or convalescent COVID-19.

In its sample, this clone was seen a few times. CDR3 amino acids: CASSALTGTDTQYF. CDR3 nucleotide sequence: TGTGCCAGCAGCGCTCTGACAGGCACAGATACGCAGTATTTT. This chain joins TRBV5-8 and TRBJ2-3; perhaps TRBD1 as D (5 bases). This CDR3 contains 14 residues. Trimming pared 4 bases from V and 1 base from J, leaving 10 bases between. CDR1 SGHTS and CDR2 YDEGEE come from the germline V gene.

This clone has more than one count but fewer than ten. The chain is built from TRBV15 and TRBJ2-3; D remains unclear. The germline V and J ends were trimmed by 8 bases and 3 bases, with 18 bases remaining between them. Germline assignment: CDR1 LNHNV and CDR2 YYDKDF (reference sequence). The CDR3 runs 15 residues. The CDR3 DNA follows: TGTGCCACCTCCCGGTCGGCTGAGAGGACAGATACGCAGTATTTT. Translation gives CATSRSAERTDTQYF.

V usage is TRBV11-2 and J usage is TRBJ2-3; 7 bases align to TRBD2. Germline V gene lookup returns CDR1 SGHAT and CDR2 FQNNGV. CDR3 size: 18 residues. V was pared by 8 bases and J by 4 bases, with 21 bases of the junction left unmatched. The CDR3 nucleotides are TGTGCCAGCGCCCCTTATCGAAGAAGCGGGAAAGTAGCAGATACGCAGTATTTT. Translation gives CASAPYRRSGKVADTQYF.

The chain joins TRBV18 to TRBJ2-3, with unresolved D. Germline loops: CDR1 KGHSH, CDR2 LQKENI. The CDR3 has 16 residues. Trimming took off 2 bases at V and 2 bases at J, with 14 bases between the two ends. This CDR3 is CASSPEPPGNTDTQYF. The CDR3 region has the DNA TGTGCCAGCTCACCAGAACCCCCGGGTAACACAGATACGCAGTATTTT.

The gene calls are TRBV3-1 (or the pseudogene TRBV3-2) and TRBJ2-1; 9 nucleotides match TRBD2. V lost 4 bases to trimming and J lost 7 bases; unmatched junction nucleotides: 2. CDR1 LGHDT and CDR2 YNNKEL come from the germline V gene (reference sequence). The CDR3 is made up of 13 amino acids. CDR3 coding DNA: TGTGCCAGCAGCCCCAGCGGGAGGAATGAGCAGTTCTTC. This translates into CASSPSGRNEQFF.

The chain employs TRBV11-2 and TRBJ2-7; weak D call: TRBD2 (6 bases). Germline V gene lookup returns CDR1 SGHAT and CDR2 FQNNGV. V was clipped by 5 bases and J by 4 bases, with 15 bases between them. The CDR3 totals 14 residues. CDR3 in amino acids: CASSLGGPKYEQYF. The CDR3 DNA follows: TGTGCCAGCAGCCTTGGAGGGCCTAAATACGAGCAGTACTTC.

Ten or more counts support this clone. The genes are TRBV28 and TRBJ2-2; unclear D gene. V lost 2 bases and J 0 bases, leaving 10 bases between the germline ends. Germline V gene data show CDR1 as MDHEN and CDR2 as SYDVKM. CDR3 size: 16 residues. The CDR3 DNA follows: TGTGCCAGCAGTTTAATCAGTACAGCGAACACCGGGGAGCTGTTTTTT. This sequence encodes CASSLISTANTGELFF.

The rearrangement links TRBV27 to TRBJ1-2, with D hard to call. Between the trimmed V and J ends, which lost 8 bases and 5 bases, there was a span of 15 bases. The germline CDR1 and CDR2 sequences are MNHEY and SMNVEV (reference sequence). The CDR3 has 13 residues. CDR3 coding DNA: TGTGCCAGCGGACTAGCATTATATTATGGCTACACCTTC. It yields the protein CASGLALYYGYTF.

The chain carries TRBV5-1 and TRBJ1-1; D perhaps matches TRBD1 (6 bases). Germline V gene data show CDR1 as SGHRS and CDR2 as YFSETQ. Trimming removed 4 bases from V and 11 bases from J, with 18 bases in between. This CDR3 contains 13 residues. CDR3 sequence (DNA): TGCGCCAGCAGCCGTGACGCAGGGGATCGGGCTTTCTTT. The encoded protein is CASSRDAGDRAFF.

V usage is TRBV5-3 and J usage is TRBJ2-4; TRBD2 matches at 15 bases. TRBV5-3 is labeled an ORF, and its function is uncertain. The V segment lost 4 bases and the J segment 1 base; nucleotides outside the gene matches: 9. The CDR3 contains 19 residues. The DNA of the CDR3 is TGTGCCAGAAGCCCGGGACTAGCGGGGGGAGGAGAGGCCAAAAACATTCAGTACTTC. Translating gives CARSPGLAGGGEAKNIQYF.